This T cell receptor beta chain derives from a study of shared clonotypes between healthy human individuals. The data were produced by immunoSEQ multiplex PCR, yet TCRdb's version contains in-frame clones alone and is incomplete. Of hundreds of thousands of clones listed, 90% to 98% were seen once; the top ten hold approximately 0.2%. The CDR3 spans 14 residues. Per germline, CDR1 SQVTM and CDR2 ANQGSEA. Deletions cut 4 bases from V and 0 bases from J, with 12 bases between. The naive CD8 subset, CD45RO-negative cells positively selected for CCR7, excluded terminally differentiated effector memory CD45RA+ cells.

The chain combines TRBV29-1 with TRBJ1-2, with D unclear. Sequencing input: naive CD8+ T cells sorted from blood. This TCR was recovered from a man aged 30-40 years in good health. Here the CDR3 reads CSVVLADSNYGYTF. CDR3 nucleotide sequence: TGCAGCGTTGTATTGGCCGATTCTAACTATGGCTACACCTTC.